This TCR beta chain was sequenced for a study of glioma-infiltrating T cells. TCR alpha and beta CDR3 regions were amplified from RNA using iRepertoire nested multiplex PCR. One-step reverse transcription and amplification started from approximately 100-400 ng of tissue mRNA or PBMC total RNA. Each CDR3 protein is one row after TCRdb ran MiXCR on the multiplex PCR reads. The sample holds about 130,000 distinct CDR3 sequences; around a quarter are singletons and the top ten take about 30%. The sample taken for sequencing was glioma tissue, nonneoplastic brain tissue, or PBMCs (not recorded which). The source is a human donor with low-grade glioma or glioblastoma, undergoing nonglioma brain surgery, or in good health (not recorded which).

CDR3 DNA: TGTGCCAGCAGCCTTGCCCCTGAGACCCAGTACTTC. It translates to CASSLAPETQYF. The V call is TRBV11-2, the J call TRBJ2-5; D is unresolved. The germline V gene has CDR1 SGHAT and CDR2 FQNNGV. CDR3 length equals 12 residues. The V end was cut by 5 bases, the J end by 5 bases, with 9 bases between.